Listed here are 25 T cell receptor beta chains from one sample, sequenced in a study of cytomegalovirus exposure and HLA in healthy donors. Primers for the PCR totalled 60 Vbeta and 13 Jbeta. The data were produced by immunoSEQ multiplex PCR, yet TCRdb's version contains in-frame clones alone and is incomplete. The data contain approximately 170,000 clones, roughly 80% of them singletons. The sequenced sample consisted of PBMCs. These receptors originate from a woman aged 45-65 years in good health and CMV-seropositive.

This chain connects TRBV6-1 to TRBJ2-3; 8 nucleotides agree with TRBD2. V lost 1 base and J lost 4; bases outside the gene matches: 1. Looked up from germline, CDR1 is MNHNS and CDR2 is SASEGT. The CDR3 is 14 residues long. CDR3 protein: CASSEVGGADTQYF. In nucleotides, the CDR3 is TGTGCCAGCAGTGAAGTCGGGGGGGCAGATACGCAGTATTTT.

The CDR3 region is CASCRDINTEAFF. Written as DNA, the CDR3 is TGTGCTAGTTGCCGGGACATTAACACTGAAGCTTTCTTT. V and J are TRBV12-5 and TRBJ1-1; D might be TRBD1 (6 bases). Germline CDR1 and CDR2: LGHNT and FRNRAP. The CDR3 extends over 13 amino acids. Trimming shortened V by 8 bases and J by 2 bases, and 12 bases separated the two germline ends. The variable domain in full, with the rest retrieved from reference TRBV12-5 and TRBJ1-1, is DARVTQTPRHKVTEMGQEVTMRCQPILGHNTVFWYRQTMMQGLELLAYFRNRAPLDDSGMPKDRFSAEMPDATLATLKIQPSEPRDSAVYFCASCRDINTEAFFGQGTRLTVV.

J is TRBJ2-7 and V is TRBV7-8; D unclear. The CDR3 spans 15 residues. Germline-derived CDR1 and CDR2 are SGHVS and FQNEAQ. Trimming shortened V by 1 base and J by 2 bases, and 12 bases separated the two germline ends. The CDR3 sequence: CASSLDASRAYEQYF. The CDR3 DNA sequence: TGTGCCAGCAGCTTAGACGCGAGTCGCGCCTACGAGCAGTACTTC.

This chain joins TRBV18 and TRBJ2-7; 7 nucleotides match TRBD2. V shed 6 bases and J 4 bases; nucleotides not matched to a gene: 9. The CDR3 runs 14 residues. Germline loops: CDR1 KGHSH, CDR2 LQKENI. The CDR3 sequence is CASSLTREGYEQYF. CDR3 bases: TGTGCCAGCTCGCTTACAAGGGAGGGATACGAGCAGTACTTC.

The V call is TRBV4-2, the J call TRBJ1-5; 7 nucleotides align to TRBD1. From germline, CDR1 is LGHNA and CDR2 YNFKEQ. J was trimmed by 5 bases and V by 3 bases; bases with no gene match: 4. The CDR3 loop spans 14 amino acids. The CDR3 loop is CASSHRGSDQPQHF. The CDR3 nucleotides read TGTGCCAGCAGCCACAGGGGGTCGGATCAGCCCCAGCATTTT.

The chain links TRBV9 to TRBJ2-5; D may be TRBD2 (5 bases). V shed 1 base and J shed 5 bases, with 18 bases lying between them. From germline, CDR1 is SGDLS and CDR2 YYNGEE. The CDR3 length is 16 residues. In DNA form, the CDR3 reads TGTGCCAGCAGCGTATCAGAACGGGGTGGGTGGGAGACCCAGTACTTC. Its protein is CASSVSERGGWETQYF.

The CDR3, as DNA: TGTGCCAGCAGCCAAGATTCTTGGACTGCTCTAGCCAAAAACATTCAGTACTTC. Its protein is CASSQDSWTALAKNIQYF. The genes are TRBV4-2 and TRBJ2-4; tentatively, D is TRBD2 (5 bases). The V end was cut by 0 bases, the J end by 0 bases, with 15 bases between. This CDR3 has 18 amino acids. Germline CDR1 LGHNA, CDR2 YNFKEQ.

The V call is TRBV7-2, the J call TRBJ1-1; possible D gene TRBD1, 5 bases. CDR1 and CDR2 (germline): SGHTA, FQGNSA. V lost 6 bases, J lost 4 bases, and 9 bases lay in between. This CDR3 has 12 amino acids. The CDR3 sequence is CASSKQVTEAFF. The DNA of the CDR3 is TGTGCCAGCAGTAAACAGGTCACTGAAGCTTTCTTT.

V and J are TRBV7-8 and TRBJ2-1; TRBD2 matches at 13 bases. V shed 4 bases, J shed 4 bases, and the junction held 4 bases outside the gene matches. Per germline, CDR1 SGHVS and CDR2 FQNEAQ. CDR3 size: 16 residues. The CDR3, as DNA: TGTGCCAGCAGCTCCCAACTAGCGGGAGGGTACAATGAGCAGTTCTTC. Translated, it gives CASSSQLAGGYNEQFF.

The V call is TRBV30, the J call TRBJ2-2; D unclear. Per the germline V gene, CDR1 is GTSNPN and CDR2 is SVGIG (reference sequence). The germline V and J ends were trimmed by 2 bases and 5 bases, with 9 bases remaining between them. CDR3 length equals 13 residues. CDR3 in DNA: TGTGCCTGGAGTAACTTAATGACCGGGGAGCTGTTTTTT. It encodes CAWSNLMTGELFF.

This clone was observed a few times. The rearrangement links TRBV7-3 to TRBJ1-2, with 7 bases that match TRBD1. After removal of 4 bases from V and 11 bases from J, the junction contained 10 bases not matched to a gene. The CDR3 runs to 13 residues. Per germline, CDR1 SGHTA and CDR2 FQGTGA. The chain's CDR3 is CASSSSPGQIYTF. CDR3 bases: TGTGCCAGCAGCTCCAGCCCGGGACAGATATACACCTTC.

This clone has just a few counts. The chain couples TRBV4-1 to TRBJ1-6; D remains unclear. Germline CDR1 MGHRA, CDR2 YSYEKL. The CDR3 has 13 residues. Trimming stripped 3 bases from V and 13 bases from J, with 13 bases between. The CDR3 here is CASSQEGMFPLHF. As DNA, the CDR3 is TGCGCCAGCAGCCAGGAGGGTATGTTCCCCCTCCACTTT.

The CDR3: CASSGRTVEVFRPGNTIYF. CDR3 coding DNA: TGTGCCAGCAGCGGACGCACCGTGGAGGTTTTTCGTCCTGGAAACACCATATATTTT. The chain is built from TRBV5-8 and TRBJ1-3; D call uncertain. Germline loops: CDR1 SGHTS, CDR2 YDEGEE. This CDR3 contains 19 residues. V shed 4 bases and J shed 2 bases, with 25 bases lying between them. The full variable domain, in which reference TRBV5-8 and TRBJ1-3 provide the parts outside the CDR3, is EAGVTQSPTHLIKTRGQQATLRCSPISGHTSVYWYQQALGLGLQFLLWYDEGEERNRGNFPPRFSGRQFPNYSSELNVNALELEDSALYLCASSGRTVEVFRPGNTIYFGEGSWLTVV.

The chain links TRBV5-5 to TRBJ2-7; 8 bases match TRBD1. The trim removed 3 bases at V and 1 base at J, leaving 6 bases unmatched. Germline-derived CDR1 and CDR2 are SGHKS and YYEKEE (reference sequence). CDR3 size: 15 residues. For the CDR3, the DNA is TGTGCCAGCAGCTCCCGGGACAGGATATCCTACGAGCAGTACTTC. It encodes CASSSRDRISYEQYF.

J is TRBJ2-4 and V is TRBV2; 11 bases are a match to TRBD1. V shed 1 base, J shed 8 bases, and the junction held 10 bases outside the gene matches. This CDR3 spans 17 amino acids. Germline-derived CDR1 and CDR2 are SNHLY and FYNNEI. CDR3 DNA: TGTGCCAGCAGTGAAGGGACAGGGGGCTTTGAGAAGGACATTCAGTACTTC. Its translation is CASSEGTGGFEKDIQYF.

The chain joins TRBV14 to TRBJ2-7, with 7 nucleotides matching TRBD2. The J segment lost 4 bases and the V segment lost 4 bases, leaving 10 bases of the junction unmatched. CDR1 is SGHDN and CDR2 is FVKESK in the germline V gene. The CDR3 is made up of 15 amino acids. The CDR3 DNA follows: TGTGCCAGCAGCCGAGAGTTAGCGGGCAGTTACGAGCAGTACTTC. Protein product: CASSRELAGSYEQYF.

V and J are TRBV28 and TRBJ1-2, with D unclear. This CDR3 is built from 12 residues. The V end lost 1 base, the J end lost 6 bases, and 6 bases lay between the germline ends. Germline V gene sequence: CDR1 MDHEN, CDR2 SYDVKM. The CDR3 sequence is CASSLLSDGYTF. As DNA, the CDR3 is TGTGCCAGCAGTTTATTGAGTGATGGCTACACCTTC.

V is TRBV27 and J is TRBJ2-7, with 8 positions matching TRBD1. With 0 bases clipped from V and 7 bases from J, the junction kept 8 bases outside the gene matches. This CDR3 has 15 residues. The V gene's germline CDR1 is MNHEY and CDR2 SMNVEV (reference sequence). Here the CDR3 reads CASSLSGQGALEQYF. The CDR3 nucleotides read TGTGCCAGCAGTTTATCCGGCCAGGGGGCGCTTGAGCAGTACTTC.

The gene calls are TRBV5-6 and TRBJ1-6; TRBD1 aligns across 10 bases. The CDR3 spans 16 residues. CDR1 and CDR2 (germline): SGHDT, YYEEEE. V was clipped by 4 bases and J by 7 bases; unmatched bases: 8. The CDR3 nucleotides are TGTGCCAGCAGCGTGACAGGGGGCCGGTTCAATTCACCCCTCCACTTT. Translated: CASSVTGGRFNSPLHF.

This clone was found once. CDR3 in DNA: TGTGCCAGCAGCTTGGGGGCCTTCATGAACACTGAAGCTTTCTTT. Protein sequence: CASSLGAFMNTEAFF. The chain couples TRBV5-6 to TRBJ1-1, with D hard to call. The V and J ends lost 0 bases and 0 bases respectively, with 9 bases between them. This CDR3 spans 15 amino acids. Germline-derived CDR1 and CDR2 are SGHDT and YYEEEE.

The chain combines TRBV29-1 with TRBJ1-2; D not certain. CDR3 length: 12 amino acids. CDR1 SQVTM and CDR2 ANQGSEA come from the germline V gene. CDR3 bases: TGCGGCGGCAGTGAGGCTGGGTATGGCTACACCTTC. As protein: CGGSEAGYGYTF.

This sequence joins TRBV6-5 and TRBJ2-5; 8 bases line up with TRBD2. With V trimmed by 2 bases and J by 4 bases, 9 bases remained unmatched. The CDR3 totals 16 residues. The germline V gene encodes CDR1 MNHEY and CDR2 SVGAGI. This CDR3 reads CASSYGRGGYPETQYF. DNA for the CDR3: TGTGCCAGCAGTTACGGGCGCGGGGGGTACCCAGAGACCCAGTACTTC.

V and J are TRBV11-2 and TRBJ1-2; TRBD1 might be the D (6 bases). CDR3 length: 13 amino acids. CDR1 and CDR2 from the germline V gene are SGHAT and FQNNGV. V was trimmed by 5 bases and J by 4 bases, leaving 11 bases between them. CDR3 loop: CASSQDRTYGYTF. CDR3 in DNA: TGTGCCAGCAGCCAGGACAGAACCTATGGCTACACCTTC.

This clone was counted between two and nine times. The chain joins TRBV6-5 to TRBJ1-2; D not certain. Germline V gives CDR1 MNHEY, CDR2 SVGAGI. The V end lost 6 bases, the J end lost 8 bases, and 19 bases lay between the germline ends. The CDR3 covers 14 residues. CDR3 protein: CASSSPRGGGGYTF. The CDR3 DNA is TGTGCCAGCAGCTCCCCCAGAGGCGGAGGGGGCTACACCTTC.

The chain carries TRBV7-9 and TRBJ2-1; 8 bases map to TRBD2. The germline gives CDR1 SEHNR, CDR2 FQNEAQ (reference sequence). The CDR3 has 13 residues. J gave up 12 bases and V 5 bases, and 9 bases lay outside the gene matches. The CDR3 bases are TGTGCCAGCAGCCTCGGGAGGGTGAATTGGCAGTTCTTC. Translation gives CASSLGRVNWQFF.